This T cell receptor beta chain emerged from a study of T cell responses to AZD1222 COVID-19 vaccine. Turning to the study itself: Second-dose schedules of about 4 or about 12 weeks were combined.

Of note for this clone: Its antigen is not identified.

General study points: Clonal diversity was possibly underestimated; the donors were predominantly white British and more often female. Repertoire sampling was restricted to post-peak T cell response timepoints. Increased Spike-specific TCR breadth and depth were observed after two AZD1222 doses.

The repertoire was sequenced with immunoSEQ multiplex PCR; TCRdb's copy has only in-frame clones and lacks some. The sample records some 120,000 clones, 75% to 95% being singletons. The CDR3 sequence is 16 residues long. Germline loops: CDR1 SGDLS, CDR2 YYNGEE. Trimming shortened V by 3 bases and J by 0 bases, and 13 bases separated the two germline ends. This TCR came from an adult in good health. The sequences come from peripheral blood, collected on day 0 of AZD1222 vaccination. The rearrangement links TRBV9 to TRBJ2-1, with D uncertain. This CDR3 is CASSALTTSSYNEQFF. The CDR3 DNA reads TGTGCCAGCAGCGCGTTAACTACCAGCTCCTACAATGAGCAGTTCTTC.